This T cell receptor (beta chain) derives from a study of blood T cell repertoires in COVID-19 (dated by TCRdb to 2018 to 2021). Broadly, across the study: Collaborator samples came from the United States, Italy and Spain and covered acute and convalescent phases of COVID-19. The prospective study material was composed of cDNA or gDNA derived from T cells, B-cell-depleted T cells, or PBMCs. The dataset comprised deeply sampled blood TCRbeta repertoires from subjects exposed to, actively infected with, or recovered from COVID-19. The repertoires were released in a freely available public database meant as a resource for research on the immune response to SARS-CoV-2. Samples were obtained from the ongoing ImmuneRACE study (first 160 participants) and from over 1,000 subjects provided by 6 global collaborators. Nearly every sample came with metadata listing a de-identified subject ID, COVID-19 status, age in years and sex. Where available, HLA class I and class II types were obtained from metadata supplied by the sample provider rather than from assay-based typing. Study-wide conclusions, independent of this receptor: Clinical and demographic metadata were provided uncurated, with the amount varying by source and participant.

TCRbeta CDR3 regions were amplified from genomic DNA using the immunoSEQ Assay, a bias-controlled multiplex PCR. Under the source paper's analysis protocol: The number of nucleated cells in each sample was estimated from the amplification of reference gene primers within the assay. To quantify the absolute abundance of each unique TCRbeta CDR3 rearrangement, sequence reads were collapsed and filtered. For each sample, productive Simpson clonality was calculated as the square root of Simpson's diversity index across productive rearrangements. In TCRdb, the immuneACCESS table is reduced to in-frame sequences with V and J assigned. These tables do not hold every clone; where another copy was compared, an unresolved V gene accounts for under half, and the others remain unexplained. That table is the source of V, J and clone size, and D and trimming were worked out from the DNA. This sample lists 240,000 or so clones; about 88% were detected once. The ten most abundant clones make up 0.9% to 1% of the sample.

Another Seattle source contributed samples from volunteer blood donors who had recovered from COVID-19. Each collaborating institution followed its own protocols to collect whole blood in K2EDTA tubes. For TCRbeta analysis, collaborator samples were shipped as frozen whole blood, as isolated PBMCs, or as DNA extracted from either sample type. CDR1 and CDR2 are read off the germline V gene (reference sequence) as LNHNV and YYDKDF. The CDR3, from cysteine to phenylalanine, totals 18 residues. The CDR3 DNA has 54 bases and is translated from base 1. The germline V and J ends show losses of 1 base and 4 bases respectively, and no gene match explains 9 bases of the junction. Regarding this clone: This receptor's antigen is unknown. No base quality values were provided; no much bigger clone lies one nucleotide off.

The TCR comes from a middle-aged woman who had recovered from COVID-19. The sequence links TRBV15 to TRBJ2-6, with TRBD2 matching 8 junction bases. Sequencing was done on a sample of peripheral blood. This receptor has the CDR3 CATSRGLAGLSGANVLTF. The sequenced DNA: TGTGCCACCAGCAGAGGGCTAGCGGGTCTTTCCGGGGCCAACGTCCTGACTTTC.